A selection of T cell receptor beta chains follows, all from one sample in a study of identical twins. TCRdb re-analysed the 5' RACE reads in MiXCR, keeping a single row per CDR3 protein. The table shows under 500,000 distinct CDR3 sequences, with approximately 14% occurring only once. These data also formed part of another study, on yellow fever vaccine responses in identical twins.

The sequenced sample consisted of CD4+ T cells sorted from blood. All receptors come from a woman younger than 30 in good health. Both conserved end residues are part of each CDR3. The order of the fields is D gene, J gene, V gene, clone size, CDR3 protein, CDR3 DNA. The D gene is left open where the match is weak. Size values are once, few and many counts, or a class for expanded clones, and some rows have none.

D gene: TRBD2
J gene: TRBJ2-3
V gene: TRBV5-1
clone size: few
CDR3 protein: CASSMERGGYYTQYF
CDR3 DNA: TGCGCCAGCAGCATGGAGCGGGGGGGATATTATACGCAGTATTTT

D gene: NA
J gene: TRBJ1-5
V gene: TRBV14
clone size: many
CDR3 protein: CASSQVGFNQPQHF
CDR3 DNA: TGTGCCAGCAGCCAAGTGGGCTTCAATCAGCCCCAGCATTTT

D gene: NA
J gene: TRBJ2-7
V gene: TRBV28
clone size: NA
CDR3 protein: CASSLFQGKGEQYF
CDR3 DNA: TGTGCCAGCAGTTTATTTCAGGGGAAGGGCGAGCAGTACTTC

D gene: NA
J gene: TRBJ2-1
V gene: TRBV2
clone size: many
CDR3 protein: CASSESEQFF
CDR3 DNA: TGTGCCAGCAGTGAATCAGAGCAGTTCTTC

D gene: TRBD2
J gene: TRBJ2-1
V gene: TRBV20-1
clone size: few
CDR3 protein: CSLLVPRGASSSYNEQFF
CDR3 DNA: TGCAGCCTGCTAGTGCCGCGGGGGGCCTCGAGCTCCTACAATGAGCAGTTCTTC

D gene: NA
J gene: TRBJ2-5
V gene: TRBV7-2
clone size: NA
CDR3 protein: CASSYRLGGGGETQYF
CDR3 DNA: TGTGCCAGCAGCTACCGACTAGGAGGGGGGGGGGAGACCCAGTACTTC

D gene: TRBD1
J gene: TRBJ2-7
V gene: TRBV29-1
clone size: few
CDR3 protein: CSVEKTGGSTAQYF
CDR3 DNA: TGCAGCGTTGAAAAGACAGGGGGAAGTACGGCGCAGTACTTC

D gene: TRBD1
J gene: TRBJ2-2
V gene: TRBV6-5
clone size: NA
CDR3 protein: CASSYGTGSGGELFF
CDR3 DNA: TGTGCCAGCAGTTACGGGACAGGGTCGGGCGGGGAGCTGTTTTTT

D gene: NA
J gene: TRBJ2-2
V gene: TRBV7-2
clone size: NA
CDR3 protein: CASSPAPMTNTGELFF
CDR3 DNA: TGTGCCAGCAGCCCCGCCCCCATGACGAACACCGGGGAGCTGTTTTTT

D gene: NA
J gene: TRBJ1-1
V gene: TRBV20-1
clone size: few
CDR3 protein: CSARSFVRDNTEAFF
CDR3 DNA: TGCAGTGCTAGAAGCTTCGTAAGGGACAACACTGAAGCTTTCTTT

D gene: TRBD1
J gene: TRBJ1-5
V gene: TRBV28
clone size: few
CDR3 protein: CASSPTDRESNQPQHF
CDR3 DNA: TGTGCCAGCAGTCCTACGGACAGGGAGAGCAATCAGCCCCAGCATTTT

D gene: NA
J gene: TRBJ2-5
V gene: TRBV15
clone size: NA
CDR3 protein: CATSRGVSETQYF
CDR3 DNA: TGTGCCACCAGCAGAGGGGTCAGTGAGACCCAGTACTTC

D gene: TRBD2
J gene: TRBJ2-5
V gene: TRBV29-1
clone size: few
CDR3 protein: CSSSGGANSETQYF
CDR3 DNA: TGCAGCTCCTCGGGGGGGGCTAATTCGGAGACCCAGTACTTC

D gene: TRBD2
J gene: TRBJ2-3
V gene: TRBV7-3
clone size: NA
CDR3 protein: CASSSTAGGILGTDTQYF
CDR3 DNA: TGTGCCAGCAGTTCAACAGCGGGGGGGATTTTGGGCACAGATACGCAGTATTTT

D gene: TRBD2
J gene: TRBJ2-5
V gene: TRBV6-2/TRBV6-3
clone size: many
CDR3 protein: CASSRLAVQETQYF
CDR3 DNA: TGTGCCAGCAGCCGACTAGCGGTACAAGAGACCCAGTACTTC

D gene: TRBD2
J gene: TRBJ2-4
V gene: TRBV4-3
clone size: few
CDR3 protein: CASSQGLSSGRKYF
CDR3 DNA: TGCGCCAGCAGCCAGGGTCTTTCTAGCGGGAGGAAGTACTTC

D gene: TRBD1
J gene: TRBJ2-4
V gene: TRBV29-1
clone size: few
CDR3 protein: CSVGAAGQGNIQYF
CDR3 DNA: TGCAGCGTTGGGGCTGCCGGACAGGGGAACATTCAGTACTTC

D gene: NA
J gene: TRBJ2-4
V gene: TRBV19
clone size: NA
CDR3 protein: CASRFRGVDIQYF
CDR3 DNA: TGTGCCAGTCGGTTTCGCGGGGTAGACATTCAGTACTTC

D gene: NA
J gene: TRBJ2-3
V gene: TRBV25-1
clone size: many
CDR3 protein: CASRVSDTQYF
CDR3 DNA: TGTGCCAGCAGGGTATCCGATACGCAGTATTTT

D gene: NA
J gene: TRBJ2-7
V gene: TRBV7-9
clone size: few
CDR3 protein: CASSLIRAGSYEQYF
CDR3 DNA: TGTGCCAGCAGCTTAATAAGGGCGGGTTCCTACGAGCAGTACTTC

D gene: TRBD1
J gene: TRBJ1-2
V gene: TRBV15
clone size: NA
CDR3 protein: CATSGDRAGYGYTF
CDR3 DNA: TGTGCCACCAGCGGGGACAGGGCGGGCTATGGCTACACCTTC

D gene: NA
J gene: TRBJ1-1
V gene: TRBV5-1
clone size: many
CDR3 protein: CASSLLGPGNTEAFF
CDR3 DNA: TGCGCCAGCAGCTTGTTGGGACCGGGGAACACTGAAGCTTTCTTT

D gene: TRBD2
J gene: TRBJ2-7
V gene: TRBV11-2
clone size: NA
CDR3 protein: CASSLRVRATGTSSREQYF
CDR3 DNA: TGTGCCAGCAGCCTCAGGGTTCGCGCCACCGGGACTAGTTCCCGCGAGCAGTACTTC

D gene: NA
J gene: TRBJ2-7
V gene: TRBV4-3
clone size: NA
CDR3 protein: CASSQVLASEQYF
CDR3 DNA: TGCGCCAGCAGCCAAGTTTTGGCGTCAGAGCAGTACTTC

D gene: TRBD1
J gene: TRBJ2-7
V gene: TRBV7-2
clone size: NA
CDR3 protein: CASSLAGQGKYEQYF
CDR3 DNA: TGTGCCAGCAGCTTAGCTGGACAGGGGAAGTACGAGCAGTACTTC

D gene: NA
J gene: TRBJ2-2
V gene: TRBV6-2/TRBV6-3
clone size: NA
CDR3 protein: CASSYPLGELFF
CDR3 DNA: TGTGCCAGCAGTTACCCGCTCGGGGAGCTGTTTTTT